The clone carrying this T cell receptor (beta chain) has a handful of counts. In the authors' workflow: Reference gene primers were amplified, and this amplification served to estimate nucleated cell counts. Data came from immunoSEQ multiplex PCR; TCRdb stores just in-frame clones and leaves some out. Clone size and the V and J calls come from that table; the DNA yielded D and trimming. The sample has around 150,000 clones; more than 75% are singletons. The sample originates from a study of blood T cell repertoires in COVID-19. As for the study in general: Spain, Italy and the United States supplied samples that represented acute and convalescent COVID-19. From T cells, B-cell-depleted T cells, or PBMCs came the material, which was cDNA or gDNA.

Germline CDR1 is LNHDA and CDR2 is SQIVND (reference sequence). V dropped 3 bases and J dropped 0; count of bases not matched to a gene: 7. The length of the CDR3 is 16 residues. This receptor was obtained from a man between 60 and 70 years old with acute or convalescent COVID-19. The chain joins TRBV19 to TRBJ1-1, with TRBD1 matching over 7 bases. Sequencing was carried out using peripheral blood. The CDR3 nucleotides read TGTGCCAGTAGTATTCAGGGGGGCACTATGAACACTGAAGCTTTCTTT. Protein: CASSIQGGTMNTEAFF.